This T cell receptor (beta chain) was recorded in a study of blood T cell repertoires in COVID-19 (dated by TCRdb to 2018 to 2021). With respect to the entire study: Samples covering the acute and convalescent phases of COVID-19 were provided by collaborators in the United States, Italy and Spain. The sample metadata nearly always contained a de-identified subject ID, COVID-19 status, age in years and sex. The repertoires were released in a freely available public database meant as a resource for research on the immune response to SARS-CoV-2. The material from the prospective study consisted of cDNA or gDNA derived from T cells, B-cell-depleted T cells, or PBMCs. Deeply sampled blood TCRbeta repertoires from subjects exposed to, actively infected with, or recovered from COVID-19 were included in the dataset. Where available, HLA class I and class II types were obtained from metadata supplied by the sample provider rather than from assay-based typing. Samples came from the ongoing ImmuneRACE study (first 160 participants) plus 1,254 subjects from 6 global collaborators. Study-wide conclusions, independent of this receptor: The amount of clinical and demographic metadata varied by source and participant and was provided uncurated.

TCRbeta CDR3 regions were amplified from genomic DNA by means of the immunoSEQ Assay, a bias-controlled multiplex PCR. As for the original processing: The number of nucleated cells in each sample was estimated by amplification of reference gene primers within the assay. Sequence reads were collapsed and filtered to measure the absolute abundance of every unique TCRbeta CDR3 rearrangement. For each sample, productive Simpson clonality was calculated by taking the square root of Simpson's diversity index across productive rearrangements. Here the immuneACCESS table is served through TCRdb, limited to in-frame sequences with V and J called. Missing clones are a known gap in these copies; in checked studies unresolved V genes cover under half, and the rest lacks a known reason. V and J calls and clone size are copied from that table; D and trimming were computed from the DNA. The sample table contains more than 40,000 clones; only one count was recorded for 75% to 85% of them. The leading ten clones occupy 14% of the sample.

Each collaborating institution followed its own protocols to collect whole blood in K2EDTA tubes. For TCRbeta analysis, collaborators shipped samples in one of three forms: frozen whole blood, isolated PBMCs, or DNA extracted from either of those sample types. This clone was picked up one time. This clone's antigen is unknown. No much larger clonotype is one base removed from it; base qualities were not supplied. CDR1 and CDR2, looked up from the germline V gene, are KGHSH and LQKENI. There are 17 amino acids in the CDR3, from cysteine to phenylalanine inclusive. Of all the DNA, just the CDR3 is kept, 51 bases in frame from base 1. Unmatched junction bases come to 7, with V trimmed by 1 base and J by 0 bases.

Here the chain combines TRBV18 and TRBJ1-2, with 8 bases matching TRBD1. This TCR was recovered from a human donor with acute or convalescent COVID-19. The donor label of this sample is uncertain. Sequencing was done on a sample of peripheral blood. The DNA sequence is TGTGCCAGCTCACCACTACTACAGGGGGGATCTAACTATGGCTACACCTTC. Its product reads: CASSPLLQGGSNYGYTF.